This T cell receptor (beta chain) was captured by sequencing in a study of immune characteristics of hereditary and idiopathic chronic pancreatitis. Regarding the research as a whole: The study profiled local pancreatic immune cells and TCRbeta repertoires in hereditary and idiopathic chronic pancreatitis compared with control organ donor pancreases. The gDNA-based approach was chosen because it involved minimal in vitro experimental manipulation of pancreas-infiltrating T cells. TCRbeta sequencing was performed on a few control pancreases, under ten hereditary chronic pancreatitis pancreases and roughly six idiopathic chronic pancreatitis pancreases. Overall results and qualifications from the work: The study did not include chronic pancreatitis caused by alcohol use. Both chronic pancreatitis groups showed significantly increased TCRbeta repertoire diversity and reduced clonality versus controls. Numbers of productive TCR rearrangements correlated positively with disease severity scores among fewer than 15 chronic pancreatitis patients. Hereditary and idiopathic chronic pancreatitis differed in Vbeta-Jbeta gene family usage, including TRBV10, TRBV19, TRBV23 and TRBV5. Because patient tissue could only be obtained at the time of TPIAT, differences in disease duration may have influenced the immune findings.

CDR1 is given as MDHEN and CDR2 as SYDVKM, both from the germline V gene. Measured from the cysteine to the phenylalanine, the CDR3 is 15 residues long. Left in the record is the CDR3 DNA by itself, 45 bases read in frame from the first base. V ends up 5 bases short and J 0 bases short, with an unmatched junction base count of 4. Pancreas tissue with chronic pancreatitis was obtained from patients having total pancreatectomy with islet autotransplantation (TPIAT). None of the chronic pancreatitis patients included in the study had a known history of diabetes. For TCRbeta sequencing, genomic DNA was extracted directly from bulk pancreas tissue, without T cell sorting. Pancreas tissues from patients and organ donors were collected consecutively at two US centers. The protocol used for the library was the immunoSEQ multiplex PCR assay. The TCRbeta CDR3 region and neighboring sequences were amplified from pancreatic genomic DNA and then sequenced. Concerning the study's data processing: Productive clonality and productive rearrangement counts were measured along with repertoire diversity, which was expressed as a mean normalized Shannon-Wiener index. Control and chronic pancreatitis repertoire metrics were compared by means of the nonparametric Mann-Whitney U test. A clonotype counted as shared when its CDR3beta sequence had identical amino acid composition and length across subjects. TCRdb obtained this table from immuneACCESS and retained in-frame rearrangements with V and J assigned. These tables miss some clones; where compared with another copy, unresolved V genes account for less than half of the shortfall, and the remainder is unexplained. D and trimming were read from the DNA, whereas the V and J calls and clone size are those reported in that table. The sample has more than 1,500 clones on record, around 76% of them singletons. The ten largest account for 16% of the sample.

This clone was detected once. Its antigen is not yet known. Within one base of it there is no much larger clone, and no base qualities were kept. Sequencing used pancreas tissue with hereditary chronic pancreatitis. The receptor's source is a human donor with chronic pancreatitis. This chain joins TRBV28 to TRBJ2-5, with 9 bases matching TRBD1. This receptor carries the CDR3 CASSPGQGYQETQYF. The nucleotides are TGTGCCAGCAGTCCGGGACAGGGATACCAAGAGACCCAGTACTTC.